This record concerns one TCR beta chain sequence. These data belong to a study of blood T cell repertoires in COVID-19. Germline V gene lookup returns CDR1 LGHNA and CDR2 YNFKEQ. The CDR3 runs to 14 residues. Trimming pared 0 bases from V and 2 bases from J, leaving 8 bases between. Measured with immunoSEQ multiplex PCR; TCRdb has only the in-frame clones, and not every one. The table includes over 200,000 clones, approximately 88% detected once. The sample was peripheral blood. V is TRBV4-2 and J is TRBJ2-7; no clear D gene. The clonotype comes from a man in his 60s who had recovered from COVID-19. CDR3 loop: CASSQEYNPYEQYF. DNA for the CDR3: TGTGCCAGCAGCCAAGAGTACAATCCCTACGAGCAGTACTTC.